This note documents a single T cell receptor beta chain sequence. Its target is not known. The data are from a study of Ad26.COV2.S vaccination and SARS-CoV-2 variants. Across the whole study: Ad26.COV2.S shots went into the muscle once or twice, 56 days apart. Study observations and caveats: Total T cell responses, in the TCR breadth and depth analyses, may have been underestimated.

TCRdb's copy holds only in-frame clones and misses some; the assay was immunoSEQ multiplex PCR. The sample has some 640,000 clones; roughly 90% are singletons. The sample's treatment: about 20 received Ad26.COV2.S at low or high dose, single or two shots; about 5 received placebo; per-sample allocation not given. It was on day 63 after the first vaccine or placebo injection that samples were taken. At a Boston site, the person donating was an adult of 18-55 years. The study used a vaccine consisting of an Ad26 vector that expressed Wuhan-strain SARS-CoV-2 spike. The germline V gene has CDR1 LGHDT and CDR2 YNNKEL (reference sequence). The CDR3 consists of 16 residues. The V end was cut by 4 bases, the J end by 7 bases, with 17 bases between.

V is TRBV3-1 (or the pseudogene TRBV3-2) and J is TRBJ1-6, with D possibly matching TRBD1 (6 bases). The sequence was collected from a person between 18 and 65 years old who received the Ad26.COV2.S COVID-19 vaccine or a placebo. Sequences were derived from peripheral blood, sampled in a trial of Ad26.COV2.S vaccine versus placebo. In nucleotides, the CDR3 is TGTGCCAGCAGCCCAACACGGGGGGGGCTCAATTCACCCCTCCACTTT. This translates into CASSPTRGGLNSPLHF.